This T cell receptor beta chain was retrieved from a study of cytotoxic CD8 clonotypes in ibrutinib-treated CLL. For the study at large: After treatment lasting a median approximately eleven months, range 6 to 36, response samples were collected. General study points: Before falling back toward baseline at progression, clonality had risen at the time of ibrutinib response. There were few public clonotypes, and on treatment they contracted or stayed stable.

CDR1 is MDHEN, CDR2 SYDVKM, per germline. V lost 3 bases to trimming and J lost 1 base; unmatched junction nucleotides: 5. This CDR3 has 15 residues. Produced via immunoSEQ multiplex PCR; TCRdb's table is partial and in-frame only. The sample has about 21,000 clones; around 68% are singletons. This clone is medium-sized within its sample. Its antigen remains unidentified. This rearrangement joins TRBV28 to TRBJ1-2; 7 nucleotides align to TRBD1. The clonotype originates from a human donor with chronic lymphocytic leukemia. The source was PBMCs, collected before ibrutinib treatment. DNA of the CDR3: TGTGCCAGCAGTTTGACCCAGGGGGTTAACTATGGCTACACCTTC. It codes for CASSLTQGVNYGYTF.